This T cell receptor (beta chain) was recorded in a study of cytomegalovirus exposure and HLA in healthy donors. Study conclusions and caveats: In vitro assays verified that three CMV-associated chains recognized CMV antigens specifically. Earlier analysis looked at TCR beta V segments, and most were productive about 87% or about 30% of the time.

In the PCR, 60 Vbeta and 13 Jbeta primers were used. TCRdb keeps only in-frame clones here, not all; method: immunoSEQ multiplex PCR. The repertoire consists of 100,000 to 150,000 clones, with just under 75% occurring once and the leading ten covering around 4.8%. Note on this clone: Its antigen is not known.

Trimming stripped 4 bases from V and 2 bases from J, with 11 bases between. The CDR3 extends over 14 amino acids. Germline V gene lookup returns CDR1 SGHDT and CDR2 YYEEEE. The chain uses TRBV5-6 and TRBJ2-3; D remains unclear. The sequence was collected from a man in his sixties in good health and CMV-seropositive. What was sequenced was PBMCs. Here the CDR3 reads CASSARPVTDTQYF. The CDR3 DNA sequence: TGTGCCAGCAGCGCTAGACCAGTCACAGATACGCAGTATTTT.